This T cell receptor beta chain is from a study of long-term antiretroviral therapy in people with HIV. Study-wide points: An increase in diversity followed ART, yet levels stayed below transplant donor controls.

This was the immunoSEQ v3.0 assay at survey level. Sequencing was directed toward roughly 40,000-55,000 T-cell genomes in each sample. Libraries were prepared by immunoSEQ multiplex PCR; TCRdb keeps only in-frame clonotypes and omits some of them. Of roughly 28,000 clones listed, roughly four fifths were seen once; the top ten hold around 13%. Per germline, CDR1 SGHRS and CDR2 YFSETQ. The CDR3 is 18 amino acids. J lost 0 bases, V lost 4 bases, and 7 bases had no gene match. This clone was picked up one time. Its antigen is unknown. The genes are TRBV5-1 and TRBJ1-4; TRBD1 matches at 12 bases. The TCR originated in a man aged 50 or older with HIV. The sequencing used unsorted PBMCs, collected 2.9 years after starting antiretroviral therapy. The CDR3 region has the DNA TGCGCCAGCAGCCCGGGACAGGGGGCGAGGGCAACTAATGAAAAACTGTTTTTT. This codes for CASSPGQGARATNEKLFF.